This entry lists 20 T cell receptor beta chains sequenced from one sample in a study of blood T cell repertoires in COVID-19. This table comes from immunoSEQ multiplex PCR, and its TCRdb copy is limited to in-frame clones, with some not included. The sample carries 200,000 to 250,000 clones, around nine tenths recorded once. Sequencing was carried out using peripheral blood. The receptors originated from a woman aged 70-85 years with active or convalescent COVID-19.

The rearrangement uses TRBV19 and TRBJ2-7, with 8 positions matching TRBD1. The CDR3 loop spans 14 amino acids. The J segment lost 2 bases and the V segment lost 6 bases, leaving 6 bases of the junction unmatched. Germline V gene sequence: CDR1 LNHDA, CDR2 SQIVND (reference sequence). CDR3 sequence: CASRADRATYEQYF. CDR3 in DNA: TGTGCCAGTAGGGCGGACAGGGCTACCTACGAGCAGTACTTC.

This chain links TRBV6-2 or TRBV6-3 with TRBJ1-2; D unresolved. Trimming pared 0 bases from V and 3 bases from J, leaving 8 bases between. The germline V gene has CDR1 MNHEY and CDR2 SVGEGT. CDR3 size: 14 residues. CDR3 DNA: TGTGCCAGCAGTTACTCGAGGGATGACTATGGCTACACCTTC. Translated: CASSYSRDDYGYTF.

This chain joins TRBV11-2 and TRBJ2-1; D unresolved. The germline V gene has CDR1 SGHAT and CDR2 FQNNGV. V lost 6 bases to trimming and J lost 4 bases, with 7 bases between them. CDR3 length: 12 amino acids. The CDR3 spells CASSINYNEQFF. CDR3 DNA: TGTGCCAGCAGTATTAATTACAATGAGCAGTTCTTC.

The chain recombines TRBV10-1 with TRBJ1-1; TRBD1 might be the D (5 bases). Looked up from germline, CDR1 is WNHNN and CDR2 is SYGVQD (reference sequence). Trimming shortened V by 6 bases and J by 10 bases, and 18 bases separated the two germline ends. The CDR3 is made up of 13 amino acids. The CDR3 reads CASSSVGLGGAFF. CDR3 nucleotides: TGCGCCAGCAGCTCCGTGGGACTTGGCGGAGCTTTCTTT.

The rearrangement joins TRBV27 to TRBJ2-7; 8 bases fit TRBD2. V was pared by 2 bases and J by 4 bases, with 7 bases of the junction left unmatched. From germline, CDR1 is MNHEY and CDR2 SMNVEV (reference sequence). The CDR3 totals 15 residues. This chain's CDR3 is CASSLGRGGPYEQYF. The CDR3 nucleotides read TGTGCCAGCAGTTTAGGTCGGGGGGGACCATACGAGCAGTACTTC.

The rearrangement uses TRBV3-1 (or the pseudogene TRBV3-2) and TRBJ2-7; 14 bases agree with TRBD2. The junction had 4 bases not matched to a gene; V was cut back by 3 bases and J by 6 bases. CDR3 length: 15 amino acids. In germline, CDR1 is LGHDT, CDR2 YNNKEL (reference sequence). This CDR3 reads CASSQGTSGGREQYF. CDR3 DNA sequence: TGTGCCAGCAGCCAGGGGACTAGCGGGGGACGCGAGCAGTACTTC.

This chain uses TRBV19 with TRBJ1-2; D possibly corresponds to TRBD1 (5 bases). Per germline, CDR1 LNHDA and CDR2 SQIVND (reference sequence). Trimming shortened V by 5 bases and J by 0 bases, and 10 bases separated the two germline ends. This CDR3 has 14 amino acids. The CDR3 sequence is CASSDQGPNYGYTF. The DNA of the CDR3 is TGTGCCAGTAGTGATCAGGGTCCTAACTATGGCTACACCTTC.

The CDR3: CASSPGQDGNTIYF. DNA of the CDR3: TGTGCCAGCAGCCCCGGACAGGATGGAAACACCATATATTTT. The J gene is TRBJ1-3, the V gene TRBV7-9; 7 nucleotides match TRBD1. The germline CDR1 and CDR2 sequences are SEHNR and FQNEAQ (reference sequence). The CDR3 consists of 14 residues. V shed 5 bases, J shed 3 bases, and the junction held 4 bases outside the gene matches.

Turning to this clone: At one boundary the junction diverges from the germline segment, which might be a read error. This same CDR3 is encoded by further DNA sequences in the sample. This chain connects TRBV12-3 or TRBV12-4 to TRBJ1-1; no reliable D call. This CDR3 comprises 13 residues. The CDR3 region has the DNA TGTGCTAGCAGTTTAAGGCGAGCGACTGAAGCTTTCTTT. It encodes CASSLRRATEAFF.

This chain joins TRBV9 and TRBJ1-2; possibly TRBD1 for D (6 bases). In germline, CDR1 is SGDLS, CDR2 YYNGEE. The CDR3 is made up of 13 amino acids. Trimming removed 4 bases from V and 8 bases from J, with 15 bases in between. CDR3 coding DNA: TGTGCCAGCAGCCCAACAGGGATGGGCGGCTACACCTTC. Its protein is CASSPTGMGGYTF.

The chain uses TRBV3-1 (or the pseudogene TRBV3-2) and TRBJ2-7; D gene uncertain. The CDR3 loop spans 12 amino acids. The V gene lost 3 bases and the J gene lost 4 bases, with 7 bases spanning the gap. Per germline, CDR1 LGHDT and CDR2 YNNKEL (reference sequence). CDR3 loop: CASSHSPYEQYF. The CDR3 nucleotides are TGTGCCAGCAGCCACAGTCCTTACGAGCAGTACTTC.

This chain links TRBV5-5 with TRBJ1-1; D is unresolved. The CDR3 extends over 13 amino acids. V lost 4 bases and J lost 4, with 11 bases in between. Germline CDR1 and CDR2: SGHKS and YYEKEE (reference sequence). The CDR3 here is CASSPAGGTEAFF. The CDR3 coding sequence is TGTGCCAGCAGCCCGGCTGGAGGCACTGAAGCTTTCTTT.

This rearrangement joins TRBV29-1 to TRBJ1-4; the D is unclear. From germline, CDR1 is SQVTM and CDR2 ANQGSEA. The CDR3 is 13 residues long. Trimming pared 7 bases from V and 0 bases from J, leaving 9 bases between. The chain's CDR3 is CSASSSTNEKLFF. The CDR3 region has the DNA TGCAGCGCCTCTTCGTCAACTAATGAAAAACTGTTTTTT.

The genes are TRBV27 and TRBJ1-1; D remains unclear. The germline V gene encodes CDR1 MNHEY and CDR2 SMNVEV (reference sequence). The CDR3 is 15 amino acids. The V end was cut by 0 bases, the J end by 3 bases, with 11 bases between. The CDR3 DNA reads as TGTGCCAGCAGTTTATCGGTTCCGGGGTACACTGAAGCTTTCTTT. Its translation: CASSLSVPGYTEAFF.

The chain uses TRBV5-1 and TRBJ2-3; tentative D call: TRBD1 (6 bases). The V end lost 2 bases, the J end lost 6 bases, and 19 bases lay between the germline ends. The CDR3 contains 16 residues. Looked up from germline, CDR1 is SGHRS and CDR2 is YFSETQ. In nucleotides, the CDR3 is TGCGCCAGCAGCTTATCTTCGACAGGAATCCAGGATACGCAGTATTTT. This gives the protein CASSLSSTGIQDTQYF.

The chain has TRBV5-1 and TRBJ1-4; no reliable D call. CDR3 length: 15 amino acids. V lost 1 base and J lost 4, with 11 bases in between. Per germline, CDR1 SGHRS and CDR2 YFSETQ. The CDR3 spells CASSLLDGSNEKLFF. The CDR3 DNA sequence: TGCGCCAGCAGCTTGCTAGACGGAAGTAATGAAAAACTGTTTTTT.

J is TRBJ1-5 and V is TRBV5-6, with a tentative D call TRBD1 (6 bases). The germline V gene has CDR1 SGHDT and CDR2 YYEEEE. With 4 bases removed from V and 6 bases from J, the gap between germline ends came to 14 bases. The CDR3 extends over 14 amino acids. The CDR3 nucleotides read TGTGCCAGCAGCCTCGGACAGTTCGGTCAGCCCCAGCATTTT. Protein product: CASSLGQFGQPQHF.

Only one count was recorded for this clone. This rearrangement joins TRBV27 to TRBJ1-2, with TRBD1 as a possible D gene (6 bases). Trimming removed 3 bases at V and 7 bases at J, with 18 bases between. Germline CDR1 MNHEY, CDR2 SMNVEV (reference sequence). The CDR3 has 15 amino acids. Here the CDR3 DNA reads TGTGCCAGCAGTTTGGCCGTGGGGGGGGCTCGTGGCTACACCTTC. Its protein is CASSLAVGGARGYTF.

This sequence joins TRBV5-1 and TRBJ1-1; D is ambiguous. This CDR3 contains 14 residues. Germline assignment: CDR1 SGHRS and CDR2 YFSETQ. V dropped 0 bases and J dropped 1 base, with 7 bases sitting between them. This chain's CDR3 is CASSLELRNTEAFF. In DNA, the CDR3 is TGCGCCAGCAGCTTGGAGTTGAGGAACACTGAAGCTTTCTTT.

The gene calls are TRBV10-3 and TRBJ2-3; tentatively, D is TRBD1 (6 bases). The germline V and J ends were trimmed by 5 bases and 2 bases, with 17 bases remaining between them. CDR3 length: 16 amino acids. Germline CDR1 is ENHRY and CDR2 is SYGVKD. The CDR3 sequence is CAISPTGKGLTDTQYF. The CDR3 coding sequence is TGTGCCATCAGTCCCACAGGGAAGGGCCTCACAGATACGCAGTATTTT.